This entry lists 15 T cell receptor beta chains sequenced from one sample in a study of PD-L1 blockade in urothelial cancer. The data were produced by immunoSEQ multiplex PCR, yet TCRdb's version contains in-frame clones alone and is incomplete. The repertoire holds roughly 74,000 clones, with roughly nine tenths as singletons. The sequencing used PBMCs, collected around atezolizumab (anti-PD-L1) treatment. The receptors derive from an older woman with urothelial cancer.

The J gene is TRBJ2-2, the V gene TRBV5-6, with a weak D call TRBD2 (6 bases). Germline V gives CDR1 SGHDT, CDR2 YYEEEE. The ends were cut back, 4 bases at V and 4 bases at J, with 14 bases in the middle. The CDR3 has 15 residues. For the CDR3, the DNA is TGTGCCAGCAGCCCGCCGGGACTTGTCACCGGGGAGCTGTTTTTT. Translating gives CASSPPGLVTGELFF.

The chain recombines TRBV7-2 with TRBJ1-2; TRBD1 aligns across 11 bases. After removal of 5 bases from V and 7 bases from J, the junction contained 3 bases not matched to a gene. CDR3 size: 13 residues. The V gene's germline CDR1 is SGHTA and CDR2 FQGNSA. The CDR3 region has the DNA TGTGCCAGCAGCCTGGGACAGGGGGGTGGCTACACCTTC. Translated, it gives CASSLGQGGGYTF.

The gene calls are TRBV10-3 and TRBJ2-2; TRBD2 might be the D (5 bases). Trimming took off 3 bases at V and 3 bases at J, with 11 bases between the two ends. The V gene's germline CDR1 is ENHRY and CDR2 SYGVKD. CDR3 size: 15 residues. The CDR3: CAISDEAGYTGELFF. CDR3 DNA sequence: TGTGCCATCAGTGATGAGGCGGGCTACACCGGGGAGCTGTTTTTT.

The V gene is TRBV5-4, the J gene TRBJ1-1; TRBD1 aligns across 7 bases. The CDR3 spans 15 residues. V lost 0 bases and J lost 4; bases outside the gene matches: 6. Germline values: CDR1 SGHNT, CDR2 YYREEE (reference sequence). The CDR3 reads CASSLERGRGTEAFF. The CDR3 region has the DNA TGTGCCAGCAGCTTGGAAAGGGGGCGCGGCACTGAAGCTTTCTTT. The full variable domain, completed using reference TRBV5-4 and TRBJ1-1, is ETGVTQSPTHLIKTRGQQVTLRCSSQSGHNTVSWYQQALGQGPQFIFQYYREEENGRGNFPPRFSGLQFPNYSSELNVNALELDDSALYLCASSLERGRGTEAFFGQGTRLTVV.

The genes are TRBV11-2 and TRBJ1-5; 7 bases match TRBD1. Trimming took 6 bases from V and 4 from J; bases not matched to a gene: 6. The CDR3 has 14 amino acids. CDR1 SGHAT and CDR2 FQNNGV come from the germline V gene. CDR3: CASSPGTANQPQHF. The CDR3 bases are TGTGCCAGCAGTCCAGGGACAGCGAATCAGCCCCAGCATTTT.

The chain is built from TRBV4-2 and TRBJ2-3; a possible D gene is TRBD2 (7 bases). The CDR3 contains 18 residues. Germline CDR1 LGHNA, CDR2 YNFKEQ. V lost 1 base to trimming and J lost 3 bases, with 20 bases between them. In nucleotides, the CDR3 is TGTGCCAGCAGCCAAGGTTTGCGGGGGCGCGGGTGGACAGATACGCAGTATTTT. It is translated as CASSQGLRGRGWTDTQYF.

The CDR3: CASSSTSWDTQMNTEAFF. In nucleotides, the CDR3 is TGTGCCAGCAGCTCGACATCCTGGGACACTCAAATGAACACTGAAGCTTTCTTT. The chain couples TRBV13 to TRBJ1-1; TRBD1 is a possible D gene (6 bases). Per germline, CDR1 PRHDT and CDR2 FYEKMQ (reference sequence). The CDR3 totals 18 residues. Trimming removed 4 bases at V and 0 bases at J, with 21 bases between.

This clone has only a few counts. The chain employs TRBV7-3 and TRBJ2-4; 7 bases are shared with TRBD1. After removal of 5 bases from V and 6 bases from J, the junction contained 7 bases not matched to a gene. Germline values: CDR1 SGHTA, CDR2 FQGTGA. This CDR3 has 14 residues. CDR3 coding DNA: TGTGCCAGCAGCCCCGACAGGGCAGGAAACATTCAGTACTTC. The encoded protein is CASSPDRAGNIQYF.

Only a few counts were recorded for this clone. The rearrangement links TRBV11-2 to TRBJ1-1, with TRBD1 matching over 9 bases. V gave up 6 bases and J gave up 0 bases; unmatched junction bases: 11. Germline CDR1 SGHAT, CDR2 FQNNGV. CDR3 length equals 17 residues. The CDR3 here is CASRNDRGYGMNTEAFF. The CDR3 nucleotides read TGTGCCAGCAGGAATGACAGGGGGTATGGTATGAACACTGAAGCTTTCTTT. The whole variable domain, remainder taken from reference TRBV11-2 and TRBJ1-1, is EAGVAQSPRYKIIEKRQSVAFWCNPISGHATLYWYQQILGQGPKLLIQFQNNGVVDDSQLPKDRFSAERLKGVDSTLKIQPAKLEDSAVYLCASRNDRGYGMNTEAFFGQGTRLTVV.

This clone was seen a handful of times. The chain has TRBV5-1 and TRBJ2-6, with a possible D match to TRBD1 (6 bases). V was pared by 4 bases and J by 4 bases, with 15 bases between. The CDR3 spans 16 residues. The germline V gene has CDR1 SGHRS and CDR2 YFSETQ. CDR3 residues: CASSSLQGTGANVLTF. Here the CDR3 DNA reads TGCGCCAGCAGCAGCTTACAGGGTACCGGGGCCAACGTCCTGACTTTC.

The chain joins TRBV27 to TRBJ2-7; 10 positions match TRBD2. The CDR3 has 18 amino acids. Per germline, CDR1 MNHEY and CDR2 SMNVEV (reference sequence). V lost 0 bases to trimming and J lost 6 bases; unmatched junction nucleotides: 14. The CDR3 bases are TGTGCCAGCAGTTTATCGCCCAAATTTAGCGGGAGGAGGCGCGAGCAGTACTTC. It encodes CASSLSPKFSGRRREQYF.

V and J are TRBV19 and TRBJ1-1; TRBD1 agrees at 8 bases. CDR3 length: 15 residues. V shed 2 bases and J 0 bases; nucleotides not matched to a gene: 2. CDR1 is LNHDA, CDR2 SQIVND, per germline (reference sequence). The DNA for the CDR3 is TGTGCCAGTAGTATACAGGGACAGGTGAACACTGAAGCTTTCTTT. Translation gives CASSIQGQVNTEAFF.

This rearrangement joins TRBV5-4 to TRBJ2-2; 9 positions agree with TRBD2. The CDR3 consists of 17 residues. The germline V gene encodes CDR1 SGHNT and CDR2 YYREEE (reference sequence). V shed 4 bases and J 1 base; nucleotides not matched to a gene: 8. The CDR3, as DNA: TGTGCCAGCAGCAGGGGGGGACTAGCCGGGAACACCGGGGAGCTGTTTTTT. As protein: CASSRGGLAGNTGELFF. The full variable domain, in which reference TRBV5-4 and TRBJ2-2 provide the parts outside the CDR3, is ETGVTQSPTHLIKTRGQQVTLRCSSQSGHNTVSWYQQALGQGPQFIFQYYREEENGRGNFPPRFSGLQFPNYSSELNVNALELDDSALYLCASSRGGLAGNTGELFFGEGSRLTVL.

The chain carries TRBV5-1 and TRBJ1-1; perhaps TRBD1 as D (5 bases). Germline V gene data show CDR1 as SGHRS and CDR2 as YFSETQ. V lost 0 bases to trimming and J lost 0 bases, with 18 bases between them. This CDR3 is 18 amino acids long. CDR3 coding DNA: TGCGCCAGCAGCTTGGTGTACAGGAGACGATCTATGAACACTGAAGCTTTCTTT. This sequence encodes CASSLVYRRRSMNTEAFF.

The V call is TRBV5-1, the J call TRBJ2-7; 7 nucleotides agree with TRBD1. The CDR3 spans 14 residues. The germline V gene has CDR1 SGHRS and CDR2 YFSETQ. V trimming: 4 bases; J trimming: 4 bases; junction bases outside the gene matches: 8. The DNA of the CDR3 is TGCGCCAGCAGCCCCGGACAGGCCCTTTACGAGCAGTACTTC. It specifies CASSPGQALYEQYF.